These 9 T cell receptor beta chains were all obtained from the same sample, sequenced in a study of cytomegalovirus exposure and HLA in healthy donors. The primer mix had 60 Vbeta and 13 Jbeta primers. Only in-frame clones appear in the TCRdb table, and some are missing; sequencing was by immunoSEQ multiplex PCR. Of about 190,000 clones listed, 87% are singletons. Sequencing was carried out using PBMCs. These receptors originate from a boy under 10 years old in good health and CMV-seronegative.

This clone was observed once. The J gene is TRBJ1-2, the V gene TRBV4-1; D gene uncertain. V lost 0 bases and J 5 bases, leaving 16 bases between the germline ends. Germline V CDR1 and CDR2: MGHRA, YSYEKL. The CDR3 length is 16 residues. The CDR3 coding sequence is TGCGCCAGCAGCCAAGAAAGAGACTGGTTTGTATATGGCTACACCTTC. Amino acid sequence: CASSQERDWFVYGYTF.

The chain has TRBV5-6 and TRBJ2-2; 8 bases agree with TRBD2. This CDR3 has 16 residues. Germline V lookup: CDR1 SGHDT, CDR2 YYEEEE. Trimming removed 4 bases from V and 5 bases from J; junction bases left unmatched: 10. The CDR3: CASSKLGTRKTGELFF. The CDR3 region has the DNA TGTGCCAGCAGCAAGCTCGGGACTAGAAAAACCGGGGAGCTGTTTTTT.

The CDR3 DNA sequence: TGTGCCAGCAGTGTCGCAGGCCATACTGAAGCTTTCTTT. This gives the protein CASSVAGHTEAFF. This sequence joins TRBV6-1 and TRBJ1-1; no definite D call. The CDR3 runs 13 residues. Germline V gene sequence: CDR1 MNHNS, CDR2 SASEGT. The V end lost 4 bases, the J end lost 5 bases, and 11 bases lay between the germline ends.

The chain joins TRBV28 to TRBJ2-5; tentatively, D is TRBD1 (5 bases). The J call could be wrong; TRBJ2-7 is a better fit for the DNA end. Per the germline V gene, CDR1 is MDHEN and CDR2 is SYDVKM. The CDR3 contains 13 residues. The CDR3 sequence: CASSFHLDNEQYF. CDR3 coding DNA: TGTGCCAGCAGTTTCCACCTGGACAACGAGCAGTACTTC.

The chain is built from TRBV29-1 and TRBJ2-4, with D possibly being TRBD1 (7 bases). This CDR3 has 14 residues. Trimming took off 7 bases at V and 3 bases at J, with 16 bases between the two ends. CDR1 and CDR2 from the germline V gene are SQVTM and ANQGSEA. CDR3 sequence (DNA): TGCAGCGGGGGCAGGGGGGTGGGCAAAAACATTCAGTACTTC. Translation gives CSGGRGVGKNIQYF.

This clone was seen just once. J is TRBJ2-7 and V is TRBV11-2; D is ambiguous. This CDR3 has 11 residues. Trimming removed 5 bases at V and 2 bases at J, with 4 bases between. Germline loops: CDR1 SGHAT, CDR2 FQNNGV. In DNA form, the CDR3 reads TGTGCCAGCAGCCCTGCCTACGAGCAGTACTTC. It codes for CASSPAYEQYF. The full variable domain, completed using reference TRBV11-2 and TRBJ2-7, is EAGVAQSPRYKIIEKRQSVAFWCNPISGHATLYWYQQILGQGPKLLIQFQNNGVVDDSQLPKDRFSAERLKGVDSTLKIQPAKLEDSAVYLCASSPAYEQYFGPGTRLTVT.

This chain links TRBV6-5 with TRBJ1-2; D ambiguous. The CDR3 is 13 residues long. The germline V gene encodes CDR1 MNHEY and CDR2 SVGAGI. Trimming left V 6 bases short and J 8 bases short, with 16 bases between. Written as DNA, the CDR3 is TGTGCCAGCAGCCATCAGGCCCTTGGGGGCTACACCTTC. Translated, it gives CASSHQALGGYTF.

The chain has TRBV2 and TRBJ2-7; 7 bases are a match to TRBD2. The CDR3 length is 15 residues. Germline CDR1 is SNHLY and CDR2 is FYNNEI. Trimming at V came to 2 bases and at J to 0 bases, leaving 4 bases not matched to a gene. CDR3 DNA: TGTGCCAGCAGTGAACCAGCGGGGCCCTCCTACGAGCAGTACTTC. Protein product: CASSEPAGPSYEQYF.

The rearrangement uses TRBV27 and TRBJ1-1, with TRBD1 matching over 7 bases. Unmatched junction bases numbered 6, after V lost 5 bases and J lost 0 bases. This CDR3 is built from 15 residues. Germline V gives CDR1 MNHEY, CDR2 SMNVEV (reference sequence). CDR3 residues: CASSPRQGLNTEAFF. The CDR3 nucleotides are TGTGCCAGCAGTCCACGACAGGGTTTGAACACTGAAGCTTTCTTT.